The present TCR beta chain was sequenced within a study of blood T cell repertoires in COVID-19. Study overall: Sites across the United States, Italy and Spain contributed samples from acute and convalescent COVID-19.

This clone came up once. Sequencing used immunoSEQ multiplex PCR; TCRdb keeps in-frame clones, though not all of them. The sample contains 140,000 to 150,000 clones, about 88% of which appear only once. Germline values: CDR1 ENHRY, CDR2 SYGVKD. The CDR3 is 15 amino acids. V trimming: 7 bases; J trimming: 3 bases; junction bases outside the gene matches: 8. The sample was peripheral blood. The chain joins TRBV10-3 to TRBJ2-1, with 8 bases matching TRBD1. The clonotype was recovered from a human donor with acute or convalescent COVID-19. The donor label of this sample is uncertain. CDR3: CAITSDRGVYNEQFF. CDR3 bases: TGTGCCATCACTTCCGACAGGGGTGTCTACAATGAGCAGTTCTTC.